A selection of T cell receptor beta chains follows, all from one sample in a study of T cell repertoires in cytomegalovirus infection. TCRdb passed the reads through MiXCR, listing each CDR3 protein once. Among approximately 120,000 distinct CDR3 sequences listed, around 28% were seen once. Their specific antigens are unknown. Sequenced here: CD8+ T cells from cultured PBMCs, sampled from culture after CMV antigen stimulation. The receptors here all came from a human donor in good health (CMV status not recorded). Some clones in this sample may be carry-over from other donors' samples. Both conserved end residues are part of each CDR3. D genes are given only for firm matches. The listing skips clone size in some rows; elsewhere it reads once, few, many or a size class.

d_gene	j_gene	abundance	len	v_gene	CDR3nt	CDR3aa
TRBD2	TRBJ2-3	.	16	TRBV28	TGTGCCAGCAGCCCCGGACTAGAGAGGGGCACAGATACGCAGTATTTT	CASSPGLERGTDTQYF
TRBD2	TRBJ2-2	.	17	TRBV6-6	TGTGCCAGTTTTTTTACTCCCGGGGGGTTGAACACCGGGGAGCTGTTTTTT	CASFFTPGGLNTGELFF
TRBD2	TRBJ2-3	.	14	TRBV14	TGTGCCAGCAGCTCTTACCGGGAGGCAGATACGCAGTATTTT	CASSSYREADTQYF
.	TRBJ1-1	few	11	TRBV29-1	TGCAGCGTGACGATGAACACTGAAGCTTTCTTT	CSVTMNTEAFF
.	TRBJ2-1	.	14	TRBV6-2/TRBV6-3	TGTGCCAGCAGTTACGGGGCGGAGTACAATGAGCAGTTCTTC	CASSYGAEYNEQFF
.	TRBJ1-6	many	15	TRBV19	TGTGCCAGTAGTATAGGCGGCGGCGAGAATTCACCCCTCCACTTT	CASSIGGGENSPLHF
TRBD1	TRBJ1-2	few	17	TRBV2	TGTGCCAGCAGGGTGCCGGGACAGGGGGCTAATTACTTTGGCTACACCTTC	CASRVPGQGANYFGYTF
TRBD2	TRBJ2-1	.	15	TRBV7-9	TGTGCCAGCAGTCAGGGGACTAGCGGGGAAACCGAGCAGTTCTTC	CASSQGTSGETEQFF
TRBD1	TRBJ2-1	.	13	TRBV29-1	TGCAGCGTGGGGGGACAGGTTCACAATGGGCAGTTCTTC	CSVGGQVHNGQFF
.	TRBJ1-2	many	12	TRBV19	TGTGCCATCTCTACAGGGTCGCTAGGCTACACCTTC	CAISTGSLGYTF
TRBD2	TRBJ2-1	many	15	TRBV11-2	TGTGCCAGCAGTTCCTCCGGGACTAGCGGGCATGAGCAGTTCTTC	CASSSSGTSGHEQFF
.	TRBJ2-7	.	11	TRBV24-1	TGTGCCACCACCGGTGGCTACGAGCAGTACTTC	CATTGGYEQYF
.	TRBJ1-1	few	14	TRBV7-9	TGTGCCAGCAGCTTAGAGGGGGGGCCCGTTGAAGCTTTCTTT	CASSLEGGPVEAFF
.	TRBJ2-1	.	15	TRBV4-1	TGCGCCAGCAGCCAAGGAGTTCCCTCCTACAATGAGCAGTTCTTC	CASSQGVPSYNEQFF
TRBD1	TRBJ1-1	.	17	TRBV2	TGTGCCAGCAGTGGGGTTAGGGCAGGGGGGAAGGGCACTGAAGCTTTCTTT	CASSGVRAGGKGTEAFF
.	TRBJ1-5	few	14	TRBV6-2/TRBV6-3	TGTGCCAGCAGTTATACGGTGGGCAATCAGCCCCAGCATTTT	CASSYTVGNQPQHF
TRBD2	TRBJ2-4	.	18	TRBV12-3/TRBV12-4	TGTGCCAGCACCTTCGGGACTAGCGGGGGATTAGCCAAAAACATTCAGTACTTC	CASTFGTSGGLAKNIQYF
.	TRBJ1-1	many	14	TRBV6-5	TGTGCCAGCAGCTCGGGATCGGGGAACACTGAAGCTTTCTTT	CASSSGSGNTEAFF
TRBD1	TRBJ2-2	.	16	TRBV13	TGTGCCAGCAGCAACCAGACAGGGGGGGACACCGGGGAGCTGTTTTTT	CASSNQTGGDTGELFF
.	TRBJ1-1	few	15	TRBV7-9	TGTGCCAGCAGCTTAGTACTGGGGACCGAAGTTGAAGCTTTCTTT	CASSLVLGTEVEAFF
TRBD1	TRBJ1-6	many	17	TRBV7-2	TGTGCCAGCAGCTTGGTGGGACAGGGGCAATATAATTCACCCCTCCACTTT	CASSLVGQGQYNSPLHF
.	TRBJ2-2	few	16	TRBV7-2	TGTGCCAGCAGCACCCCCCTGGGTTCGAACACCGGGGAGCTGTTTTTT	CASSTPLGSNTGELFF
TRBD2	TRBJ2-1	.	15	TRBV14	TGTGCCAGCAGCCAAGCTAGCGGGGGACCTCGGGAGCAGTTCTTC	CASSQASGGPREQFF
.	TRBJ1-5	once	14	TRBV27	TGTGCCAGCAGTTTTCGGGGTTTGAATCAGCCCCAGCATTTT	CASSFRGLNQPQHF
.	TRBJ1-1	many	14	TRBV12-3/TRBV12-4	TGTGCCAGCAGGCCCGGACAGAGTAACACTGAAGCTTTCTTT	CASRPGQSNTEAFF
.	TRBJ1-1	.	14	TRBV19	TGTGCCAGTAGTATGGGGGGGGCGGACACTGAAGCTTTCTTT	CASSMGGADTEAFF
.	TRBJ2-5	.	14	TRBV20-1	TGCAGTGCCCCCCAGTGGACGGAACAAGAGACCCAGTACTTC	CSAPQWTEQETQYF
.	TRBJ2-2	.	13	TRBV30	TGTGCCTGGAGTGTATTTAACACCGGGGAGCTGTTTTTT	CAWSVFNTGELFF
.	TRBJ2-6	.	17	TRBV25-1	TGTGCCAGCAGTTTCCCGGGCACCGACTCTGGGGCCAACGTCCTGACTTTC	CASSFPGTDSGANVLTF
.	TRBJ2-3	.	15	TRBV4-1	TGCGCCAGCAGCCAAGATACCTTGAAGCCAGATACGCAGTATTTT	CASSQDTLKPDTQYF
.	TRBJ2-7	.	14	TRBV7-9	TGTGCCAGCAGCCCAGGGACAAACCGAGGGGAGCAGTACTTC	CASSPGTNRGEQYF
.	TRBJ1-2	many	12	TRBV7-2	TGTGCCAGCAGGGATGATGGGGATGGCTACACCTTC	CASRDDGDGYTF
.	TRBJ2-3	.	14	TRBV29-1	TGCAGCGTGGGGGACCTCTTCTCCACAGATACGCAGTATTTT	CSVGDLFSTDTQYF
.	TRBJ1-1	few	13	TRBV5-3	TGTGCCAGCAGCTTCGGGGTTGGCACTGAAGCTTTCTTT	CASSFGVGTEAFF
.	TRBJ2-3	.	13	TRBV10-3	TGTGCCGTCACAAGTGTTAGCACAGATACGCAGTATTTT	CAVTSVSTDTQYF
.	TRBJ2-3	few	14	TRBV10-3	TGTGCCATCAGTGCTGTGGGGGGATCAGATACGCAGTATTTT	CAISAVGGSDTQYF
.	TRBJ2-4	.	11	TRBV2	TGTGCCAGCAGAAATGGTGGGGCTCCTCACTTC	CASRNGGAPHF
.	TRBJ2-1	.	14	TRBV20-1	TGCAGTGCCCTCTCGGGCGGGGGCTTGTTAGAGCAGTTCTTC	CSALSGGGLLEQFF
.	TRBJ2-1	.	12	TRBV7-9	TGTGCCAGCAGCTTCGGACTGGGCGAGCAGTTCTTC	CASSFGLGEQFF
.	TRBJ1-1	few	15	TRBV15	TGTGCCACCAGCAGAGTGCAGACCCCGAACACTGAAGCTTTCTTT	CATSRVQTPNTEAFF
TRBD2	TRBJ2-5	.	15	TRBV12-3/TRBV12-4	TGTGCCAGCAGTTTAACTAGCGGGGATCAAGAGACCCAGTACTTC	CASSLTSGDQETQYF
.	TRBJ2-1	.	12	TRBV6-4	TGTGCCAACACATTAACCGACAGTGAGCAGTTCTTC	CANTLTDSEQFF
TRBD1	TRBJ2-7	.	13	TRBV30	TGTGCCTGGAGTCCTACAGGGGGACACGAGCAGTACTTC	CAWSPTGGHEQYF